These T cell receptor beta chains were read from a single sample in a study of T-cell reconstitution after alpha-beta-depleted transplantation in children. Via MiXCR, TCRdb re-called the PCR reads, giving one row per CDR3 protein. The table lists 98,000 or so distinct CDR3 sequences, roughly a quarter of them singletons, with about a fifth in the top ten. Here the sequenced sample was PBMCs, taken before TCRalphabeta/CD19-depleted stem cell transplant. These receptors were taken from a boy between 2 and 10 years old with acute lymphoblastic leukemia, due to receive a stem cell transplant. CDR3s include the opening cysteine and the closing phenylalanine or tryptophan. Each record gives: J gene, V gene, clone size, D gene, CDR3 DNA, CDR3 protein. D genes are given only for firm matches. Expanded clones are given a class, and other clones once, few, many or no size at all.

TRBJ1-6 | TRBV7-2 | - | - | TGTGCCAGCAGCACCCGACAGAGTGTGTCCCTCCACTTT | CASSTRQSVSLHF
TRBJ2-7 | TRBV7-2 | - | TRBD2 | TGTGCCAGCAGCTTAGAGACTAGCCGCTCCTACGAGCAGTACTTC | CASSLETSRSYEQYF
TRBJ2-5 | TRBV7-3 | - | - | TGTGCCAGCAGCTCGACTGGCGGAGTAACCCAGTACTTC | CASSSTGGVTQYF
TRBJ1-1 | TRBV27 | few | - | TGTGCCAGCAGTTTTACGGGGCGGATGAACACTGAAGCTTTCTTT | CASSFTGRMNTEAFF
TRBJ1-5 | TRBV24-1 | - | - | TGTGCCACCAGTGATTGGGCCAGCGAGACCCAGCATTTT | CATSDWASETQHF
TRBJ2-2 | TRBV4-1 | many | - | TGCGCCAGCAGCCATGGGGGCCCCTCGGTCACCGGGGAGCTGTTTTTT | CASSHGGPSVTGELFF
TRBJ1-2 | TRBV25-1 | - | - | TGTGCCAGCAGCCCCCGGGGTATCACCTTTTATGGCTACACCTTC | CASSPRGITFYGYTF
TRBJ2-1 | TRBV27 | - | - | TGTGCCAGCAGAGAAACAGCCAATGAGCAGTTCTTC | CASRETANEQFF
TRBJ1-1 | TRBV28 | - | - | TGTGCCAGTAAGCCCCGAGGGTTCTCTTATGGCACTGAAGCTTTCTTT | CASKPRGFSYGTEAFF
TRBJ2-3 | TRBV5-1 | few | TRBD2 | TGCGCCAGCAGCGACGGGACTAGCGGGTCTACAGATACGCAGTATTTT | CASSDGTSGSTDTQYF
TRBJ2-7 | TRBV5-1 | - | TRBD2 | TGCGCCAGCAGCTTGGATGGACTAGCGGGAGGGTACGAGCAGTACTTC | CASSLDGLAGGYEQYF
TRBJ1-2 | TRBV7-9 | few | - | TGTGCCAGCAGCCTAGAGGTCTGGGAAAATGGCTACACCTTC | CASSLEVWENGYTF
TRBJ1-5 | TRBV18 | - | - | TGTGCCAGCCAGGACGGGAATCAGCCCCAGCATTTT | CASQDGNQPQHF
TRBJ1-5 | TRBV7-9 | - | - | TGTGCCAGCAGCTTACCAAATCAGCCCCAGCATTTT | CASSLPNQPQHF
TRBJ2-3 | TRBV20-1 | few | TRBD2 | TGCAGTGCTAGAGATTGGGCTAGCGGAGGAGCCAGCACAGATACGCAGTATTTT | CSARDWASGGASTDTQYF
TRBJ1-1 | TRBV5-1 | many | - | TGCGCCAGCAGCGACGGCGGCAGAGTTAACACTGAAGCTTTCTTT | CASSDGGRVNTEAFF
TRBJ1-2 | TRBV30 | - | TRBD1 | TGTGCCTGGAGTTTGGGACAGTTTTATGGCTACACCTTC | CAWSLGQFYGYTF
TRBJ2-7 | TRBV6-5 | - | - | TGTGCCAGCAGCTTTCCTGGTACCGAGCAGTACTTC | CASSFPGTEQYF
TRBJ2-1 | TRBV7-2 | few | - | TGTGCCAGCAGCTTACGGCAGGGTGACAATGAGCAGTTCTTC | CASSLRQGDNEQFF
TRBJ1-5 | TRBV4-1 | - | - | TGCGCCAGCAGCCAAGATGATCTGCCTTTTGGGGGGCCCGGCGGGCCCCAGCATTTT | CASSQDDLPFGGPGGPQHF
TRBJ2-7 | TRBV14 | - | - | TGTGCCAGCAGCCAACTGGCAGGGGGGGAGTTCGAGCAGTACTTC | CASSQLAGGEFEQYF
TRBJ2-7 | TRBV7-8 | - | TRBD2 | TGTGCCAGCAGCTTAGAAGCGGGGGTCTCCTACGAGCAGTACTTC | CASSLEAGVSYEQYF
TRBJ2-6 | TRBV5-1 | many | TRBD2 | TGCGCCAGCAGCGAAGGACTAGCGGGAGGAAGTGGGGCCAACGTCCTGACTTTC | CASSEGLAGGSGANVLTF
TRBJ2-3 | TRBV7-2 | few | - | TGTGCCAGCAGCTTAGTGGCGGGAATTCACACAGATACGCAGTATTTT | CASSLVAGIHTDTQYF
TRBJ2-1 | TRBV7-2 | many | TRBD1 | TGTGCCAGCACAAAACAGGGGACCTCTTACAATGAGCAGTTCTTC | CASTKQGTSYNEQFF